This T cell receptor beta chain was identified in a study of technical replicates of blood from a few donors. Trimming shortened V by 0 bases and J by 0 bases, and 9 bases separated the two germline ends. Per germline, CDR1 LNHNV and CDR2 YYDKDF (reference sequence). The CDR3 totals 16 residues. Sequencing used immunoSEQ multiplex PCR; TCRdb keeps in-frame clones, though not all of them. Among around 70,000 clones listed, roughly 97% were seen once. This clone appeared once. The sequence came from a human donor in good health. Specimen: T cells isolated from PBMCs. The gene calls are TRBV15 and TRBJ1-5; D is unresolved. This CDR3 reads CATSRDRGSSNQPQHF. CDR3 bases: TGTGCCACCAGCAGAGATCGGGGAAGTAGCAATCAGCCCCAGCATTTT.